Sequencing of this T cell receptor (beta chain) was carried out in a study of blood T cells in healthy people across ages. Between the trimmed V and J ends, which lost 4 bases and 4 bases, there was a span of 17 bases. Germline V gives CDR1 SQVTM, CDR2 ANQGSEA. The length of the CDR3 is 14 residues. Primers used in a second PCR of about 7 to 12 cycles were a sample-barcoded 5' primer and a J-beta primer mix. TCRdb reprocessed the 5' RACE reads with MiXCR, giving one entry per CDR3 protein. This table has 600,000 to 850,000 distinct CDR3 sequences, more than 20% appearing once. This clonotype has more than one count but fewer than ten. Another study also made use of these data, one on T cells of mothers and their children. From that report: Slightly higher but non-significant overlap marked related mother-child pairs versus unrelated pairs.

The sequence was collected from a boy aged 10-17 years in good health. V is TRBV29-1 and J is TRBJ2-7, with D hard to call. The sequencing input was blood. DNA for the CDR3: TGCAGCGTTGTAGACGGTGTGCGCGGATACGAGCAGTACTTC. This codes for CSVVDGVRGYEQYF.